This T cell receptor (beta chain) derives from a study of blood T cell repertoires in COVID-19. Participants had their cohort set by participant-reported clinical history. Generated by immunoSEQ multiplex PCR, the TCRdb table keeps only in-frame clones and is missing some. The profile shows about 250,000 clones, around 90% of them singletons. The germline CDR1 and CDR2 sequences are LNHDA and SQIVND (reference sequence). V lost 10 bases and J lost 2, with 12 bases in between. The CDR3 extends over 13 amino acids. V is TRBV19 and J is TRBJ1-3; D gene ambiguous. The sequenced sample consisted of PBMCs or T cells enriched from blood (not recorded which). The receptor was derived from a woman younger than 45 with acute COVID-19. In nucleotides, the CDR3 is TGTGCCACCAGGATCGTCGCTGGAAACACCATATATTTT. Translated: CATRIVAGNTIYF.